Listed below are T cell receptor beta chains from one sample, sequenced in a study of shared clonotypes between healthy human individuals. Sequenced by immunoSEQ multiplex PCR; TCRdb stores in-frame clones only, minus some. This table holds more than 1 million clones, around 78% found once. Sequencing used memory CD4+ T cells from PBMCs. The receptors were sampled from a man aged 18-30 years in good health. Some clones in this sample may be carry-over from other donors' samples. Both conserved end residues are part of each CDR3. Each record gives: V gene, CDR3 length, CDR3 protein.

TRBV7-3 | 14 | CASSANRATGELFF
TRBV9 | 15 | CASSRGPTDHKTQYF
TRBV30 | 14 | CAWSETGSWTEAFF
TRBV28 | 18 | CASSLIAGGVRERREQFF
TRBV5-1 | 12 | CASRGSPYEQYF
TRBV4-2 | 13 | CASSPSVLLPPFF
TRBV5-1 | 15 | CASSETGVSYNEQFF
TRBV10-3 | 14 | CAISESGVYNEQFF
TRBV28 | 13 | CASSLPQGLEQYF
TRBV5-8 | 13 | CASTQPMNTEAFF
TRBV25-1 | 16 | CASRPDPGQGNTEAFF
TRBV9 | 14 | CASSVGQGTEIQYF
TRBV7-3 | 14 | CASSLDLRTDTQYF
TRBV2 | 13 | CASSDVGGETQYF
TRBV10-3 | 18 | CAISEYKGASGPSYEQYF
TRBV30 | 13 | CAWSDTDTDTQYF
TRBV30 | 13 | CAWSVGPNTEAFF
TRBV30 | 13 | CAWRSGRGETQYF
TRBV6-6 | 15 | CASSYSTGVNTEAFF
TRBV2 | 15 | CASSDDGRNTGELFF
TRBV15 | 13 | CATSRDRYTEAFF
TRBV9 | 15 | CASSVGDYPQETQYF
TRBV2 | 10 | CASSVWEQFF
TRBV6-1 | 14 | CASSSYRGSYEQYF
TRBV19 | 15 | CASSISTSNTGELFF
TRBV30 | 13 | CAHRTGANTEAFF
TRBV7-9 | 14 | CASSPGQIYNEQFF
TRBV28 | 12 | CASSLRQLEAFF
TRBV15 | 16 | CATSRDKTGANEKLFF
TRBV5-1 | 14 | CASSFGGSDEKLFF
TRBV6-6 | 14 | CASSYLSRWDTQYF
TRBV5-1 | 19 | CASSLAPGGRTRSYNEQFF
TRBV30 | 19 | CAWSTPRTSGRGGTDTQYF
TRBV27 | 18 | CASSFRLRGLADTYEQYF
TRBV9 | 12 | CASSVSTDTQYF
TRBV10-1 | 16 | CARECRRPYSNQPQHF
TRBV7-2 | 15 | CASSLQGVGTGELFF
TRBV18 | 15 | CASSPRGSVGNTIYF
TRBV28 | 16 | CASGDLKGSAREEQYF
TRBV5-1 | 15 | CASSPQGVLNYGYTF
TRBV6-1 | 16 | CASSAGTSGRGETQYF
TRBV5-1 | 15 | CASSLAPGVGEKLFF
TRBV5-4 | 16 | CASSSVEGTGTDTQYF
TRBV27 | 12 | CASSMSNQPQHF
TRBV29-1 | 15 | CSVTMLVARDYGYTF
TRBV5-1 | 17 | CASSLARWTSGYNEQFF
TRBV4-1 | 14 | CASSRQGVGETQYF
TRBV4-3 | 20 | CASSPGRAGVTIDMNTEAFF
TRBV6-6 | 13 | CASSYGGYNEQFF
TRBV11-2 | 13 | CASSFSGAYEQYF
TRBV28 | 18 | CASQEFKGVSGASYEQYF